Below are 25 T cell receptor beta chains sequenced from a single sample in a study of blood T cell repertoires in COVID-19. This table comes from immunoSEQ multiplex PCR, and its TCRdb copy is limited to in-frame clones, with some not included. The repertoire holds under 35,000 clones, around 91% seen once, with around 10% in the top ten. The source material was peripheral blood. The receptors were sampled from a man aged 55 to 70 with acute or convalescent COVID-19.

The J gene is TRBJ1-4, the V gene TRBV4-2; possible D gene TRBD1, 5 bases. V was pared by 8 bases and J by 4 bases, with 11 bases between. Germline lookup yields CDR1 LGHNA and CDR2 YNFKEQ. The CDR3 is 13 amino acids. The CDR3 sequence is CASGRGNNEKLFF. In DNA, the CDR3 is TGTGCCAGCGGCCGGGGCAATAATGAAAAACTGTTTTTT.

The chain has TRBV19 and TRBJ1-4; TRBD1 aligns across 12 bases. Germline values: CDR1 LNHDA, CDR2 SQIVND (reference sequence). V was pared by 6 bases and J by 4 bases, with 6 bases of the junction left unmatched. This CDR3 comprises 16 residues. The CDR3, as DNA: TGTGCCAGTAGCCGGGGACAGGGGGCGATTAATGAAAAACTGTTTTTT. This sequence encodes CASSRGQGAINEKLFF.

The chain has TRBV10-3 and TRBJ2-7; D possibly corresponds to TRBD1 (5 bases). The V gene's germline CDR1 is ENHRY and CDR2 SYGVKD. The germline V and J ends were trimmed by 0 bases and 3 bases, with 15 bases remaining between them. CDR3 length equals 16 residues. For the CDR3, the DNA is TGTGCCATCAGTGAGTCGAAAGGGGCCTTAGGCTACGAGCAGTACTTC. Its protein product is CAISESKGALGYEQYF.

V is TRBV4-2 and J is TRBJ2-3; 7 nucleotides line up with TRBD2. This CDR3 comprises 14 residues. Germline CDR1 reads LGHNA; CDR2 reads YNFKEQ. J was trimmed by 1 base and V by 4 bases; bases with no gene match: 2. The CDR3 sequence: CASSRRGGTDTQYF. In nucleotides, the CDR3 is TGTGCCAGCAGCCGCCGGGGGGGCACAGATACGCAGTATTTT.

The chain is built from TRBV6-5 and TRBJ2-1, with D possibly matching TRBD2 (6 bases). CDR3 length: 16 residues. V lost 2 bases and J 9 bases, leaving 20 bases between the germline ends. Germline CDR1 and CDR2: MNHEY and SVGAGI. CDR3 sequence reads: CASSYRASEILGEQFF. CDR3 in DNA: TGTGCCAGCAGTTACCGAGCTAGCGAAATATTGGGTGAGCAGTTCTTC.

The V gene is TRBV27, the J gene TRBJ2-5; D is unclear. The CDR3 has 13 amino acids. Trimming shortened V by 0 bases and J by 1 base, and 3 bases separated the two germline ends. The V gene's germline CDR1 is MNHEY and CDR2 SMNVEV (reference sequence). CDR3 in DNA: TGTGCCAGCAGTTTATCACTCCAAGAGACCCAGTACTTC. This gives the protein CASSLSLQETQYF.

The rearrangement uses TRBV28 and TRBJ2-7; 8 bases align to TRBD1. V was pared by 1 base and J by 2 bases, with 7 bases of the junction left unmatched. The length of the CDR3 is 16 residues. Germline V lookup: CDR1 MDHEN, CDR2 SYDVKM. CDR3 sequence reads: CASSLFGTGLTYEQYF. In nucleotides, the CDR3 is TGTGCCAGCAGTTTATTCGGGACAGGACTTACCTACGAGCAGTACTTC.

This rearrangement joins TRBV5-5 to TRBJ1-1, with D maybe TRBD1 (6 bases). Deletions cut 6 bases from V and 7 bases from J, with 19 bases between. The germline V gene encodes CDR1 SGHKS and CDR2 YYEKEE (reference sequence). The CDR3 is 14 amino acids. The CDR3 sequence: CASNPRTAGGEAFF. CDR3 nucleotide sequence: TGTGCCAGCAACCCCCGGACAGCTGGGGGTGAAGCTTTCTTT.

This rearrangement joins TRBV10-2 to TRBJ2-5; 10 bases match TRBD2. This CDR3 spans 14 amino acids. The junction had 11 bases not matched to a gene; V was cut back by 9 bases and J by 7 bases. Per the germline V gene, CDR1 is WSHSY and CDR2 is SAAADI. This chain's CDR3 is CASGASGGEGTQYF. The CDR3 coding sequence is TGCGCCAGTGGGGCTAGCGGGGGAGAGGGGACCCAGTACTTC.

The genes are TRBV5-1 and TRBJ2-3, with D perhaps TRBD2 (6 bases). The V end was cut by 7 bases, the J end by 1 base, with 19 bases between. The germline V gene has CDR1 SGHRS and CDR2 YFSETQ. CDR3 length: 16 residues. The chain's CDR3 is CASGPGGTLGTDTQYF. The CDR3 nucleotides read TGCGCCAGCGGACCCGGGGGAACCCTTGGCACAGATACGCAGTATTTT.

This clone was counted between two and nine times. The rearrangement links TRBV4-1 to TRBJ2-7; 7 nucleotides line up with TRBD1. The ends lost 2 bases at V and 2 bases at J; junction bases unmatched: 3. The CDR3 totals 14 residues. The germline V gene has CDR1 MGHRA and CDR2 YSYEKL. DNA for the CDR3: TGCGCCAGCAGCCAACCCGACAGGGCCTACGAGCAGTACTTC. This codes for CASSQPDRAYEQYF.

The rearrangement joins TRBV30 to TRBJ1-2; tentative D call: TRBD1 (6 bases). The CDR3 runs 12 residues. The ends were cut back, 5 bases at V and 1 base at J, with 8 bases in the middle. Looked up from germline, CDR1 is GTSNPN and CDR2 is SVGIG (reference sequence). CDR3 bases: TGTGCCTGGTGGACAGTTAACTATGGCTACACCTTC. Protein sequence: CAWWTVNYGYTF.

This clone was seen once. The chain has TRBV12-5 and TRBJ2-5; 8 bases agree with TRBD2. This CDR3 region has 15 residues. With V trimmed by 4 bases and J by 7 bases, 11 bases remained unmatched. The germline V gene encodes CDR1 LGHNT and CDR2 FRNRAP. CDR3 DNA: TGTGCTAGTGGTTATCTAGCCGGGGGGGTTGTGACCCAGTACTTC. Translation: CASGYLAGGVVTQYF.

The V gene is TRBV29-1, the J gene TRBJ2-2; D not certain. There are 16 residues in the CDR3. Germline assignment: CDR1 SQVTM and CDR2 ANQGSEA. Trimming stripped 7 bases from V and 2 bases from J, with 20 bases between. The CDR3 sequence: CSASISGTVNTGELFF. In DNA form, the CDR3 reads TGCAGCGCTTCAATCTCCGGTACAGTAAACACCGGGGAGCTGTTTTTT.

This chain connects TRBV29-1 to TRBJ2-5; TRBD2 might be the D (6 bases). Trimming shortened V by 4 bases and J by 4 bases, and 13 bases separated the two germline ends. The CDR3 contains 13 residues. Germline loops: CDR1 SQVTM, CDR2 ANQGSEA. CDR3 nucleotide sequence: TGCAGCGTTGGTGCTCAGGGAGGAGAGACCCAGTACTTC. This codes for CSVGAQGGETQYF.

V is TRBV20-1 and J is TRBJ1-5, with D unclear. CDR1 and CDR2 from the germline V gene are DFQATT and SNEGSKA (reference sequence). The CDR3 is made up of 10 amino acids. The V end was cut by 6 bases, the J end by 9 bases, with 9 bases between. The CDR3 DNA reads TGCAGTGCCGGGGTGAGGCCCCAGCATTTT. Its translation: CSAGVRPQHF.

The chain joins TRBV7-9 to TRBJ2-5, with TRBD1 identical over 7 bases. The germline CDR1 and CDR2 sequences are SEHNR and FQNEAQ (reference sequence). The CDR3 sequence is 15 residues long. The V gene end was trimmed by 2 bases and the J gene end by 2 bases; junction bases not matched to a gene: 5. This CDR3 is CASSLLGTVQETQYF. The CDR3 DNA reads as TGTGCCAGCAGCTTACTAGGGACAGTACAAGAGACCCAGTACTTC.

The chain combines TRBV7-9 with TRBJ1-3; 12 bases fit TRBD1. Germline V gene data show CDR1 as SEHNR and CDR2 as FQNEAQ (reference sequence). The CDR3 extends over 16 amino acids. Trimming cost V 4 bases and J 4 bases; bases outside gene matches: 5. The DNA of the CDR3 is TGTGCCAGCAGCTCGAGGGACAGGGGGCGAGGAAACACCATATATTTT. Protein: CASSSRDRGRGNTIYF.

This rearrangement joins TRBV19 to TRBJ1-1, with D possibly matching TRBD1 (6 bases). V lost 8 bases, J lost 1 base, and 11 bases lay in between. The CDR3 totals 13 residues. Germline lookup yields CDR1 LNHDA and CDR2 SQIVND (reference sequence). This CDR3 reads CASRGGRNTEAFF. The CDR3 DNA is TGTGCCAGTCGGGGGGGCCGGAACACTGAAGCTTTCTTT.

This clone appeared a single time. This rearrangement joins TRBV25-1 to TRBJ1-2; no clear D. The germline V gene has CDR1 MGHDK and CDR2 SYGVNS. The CDR3 extends over 13 amino acids. V was pared by 6 bases and J by 0 bases, with 8 bases between. DNA for the CDR3: TGTGCCAGCAGCGTCGGTGCTAACTATGGCTACACCTTC. As protein: CASSVGANYGYTF.

This clone showed up just a few times. This chain joins TRBV7-7 and TRBJ2-2; 8 bases map to TRBD2. The CDR3 runs to 13 residues. CDR1 SSHAT and CDR2 FNYEAQ come from the germline V gene (reference sequence). The CDR3 is CASGERESGELFF. The DNA for the CDR3 is TGTGCTAGCGGCGAGCGGGAGTCAGGGGAGCTGTTTTTT.

The rearrangement uses TRBV7-2 and TRBJ1-2; TRBD1 might be the D (5 bases). Per germline, CDR1 SGHTA and CDR2 FQGNSA. V was pared by 5 bases and J by 6 bases, with 16 bases between. This CDR3 has 14 residues. Here the CDR3 DNA reads TGTGCCAGCAGCCCTAGGGGTGCGTGGGATGGCTACACCTTC. Translated, it gives CASSPRGAWDGYTF.

The rearrangement joins TRBV28 to TRBJ1-2; possible D gene TRBD1, 6 bases. There are 14 residues in the CDR3. Germline V gene data show CDR1 as MDHEN and CDR2 as SYDVKM. Trimming took off 2 bases at V and 0 bases at J, with 7 bases between the two ends. The CDR3 spells CASSLPGANYGYTF. The CDR3 DNA is TGTGCCAGCAGTTTACCAGGGGCTAACTATGGCTACACCTTC.

The chain joins TRBV6-2 or TRBV6-3 to TRBJ1-6, with TRBD1 matching over 9 bases. Unmatched junction bases numbered 3, after V lost 2 bases and J lost 7 bases. The CDR3 runs to 15 residues. Looked up from germline, CDR1 is MNHEY and CDR2 is SVGEGT. DNA for the CDR3: TGTGCCAGCAGTTACGCCGGGACAGGGAATTCACCCCTCCACTTT. As protein: CASSYAGTGNSPLHF.

The V and J genes are TRBV6-1 and TRBJ1-2; no clear D gene. From germline, CDR1 is MNHNS and CDR2 SASEGT. Trimming removed 2 bases from V and 2 bases from J, with 9 bases in between. This CDR3 spans 14 amino acids. The CDR3 DNA is TGTGCCAGCAGTGAATATCCGGAGAACTATGGCTACACCTTC. Protein product: CASSEYPENYGYTF.